This is a list of T cell receptor beta chains from one sample in a study of cytomegalovirus exposure and HLA in healthy donors. Repertoires were generated with immunoSEQ multiplex PCR, while TCRdb's copy carries only in-frame clones and drops some. The top ten clones hold under 2% of a sample with 150,000 to 200,000 clones, 77% of them seen once. Sequencing input: PBMCs. Receptor source: a woman younger than 45 in good health and CMV-seronegative. Both conserved end residues are part of each CDR3. Each record gives: clone size, D gene, CDR3 length, J gene, V gene, CDR3 DNA, CDR3 protein. D genes are given only for firm matches. The size entry is marked missing in some rows and otherwise reads once, few, many or a size class.

abundance: NA; d_gene: TRBD2; len: 15; j_gene: TRBJ2-1; v_gene: TRBV5-1; CDR3nt: TGCGCCAGCGCTCGCTTAGCGGGGGACTACAATGAGCAGTTCTTC; CDR3aa: CASARLAGDYNEQFF
abundance: few; d_gene: NA; len: 14; j_gene: TRBJ1-3; v_gene: TRBV4-1; CDR3nt: TGCGCCAGCAGCCAAGGAGGGTTCGGAAACACCATATATTTT; CDR3aa: CASSQGGFGNTIYF
abundance: NA; d_gene: NA; len: 14; j_gene: TRBJ1-1; v_gene: TRBV25-1; CDR3nt: TGTGCCAGCAGTCCATCGACAGGGAACACTGAAGCTTTCTTT; CDR3aa: CASSPSTGNTEAFF
abundance: NA; d_gene: NA; len: 16; j_gene: TRBJ2-7; v_gene: TRBV7-9; CDR3nt: TGTGCCAGCAGCTTAGCGCTGGGAGTAGTATCCTACGAGCAGTACTTC; CDR3aa: CASSLALGVVSYEQYF
abundance: NA; d_gene: NA; len: 12; j_gene: TRBJ2-5; v_gene: TRBV6-5; CDR3nt: TGTGCCAGCAGTTACAGAGTCGGGGACCAGTACTTC; CDR3aa: CASSYRVGDQYF
abundance: few; d_gene: TRBD2; len: 18; j_gene: TRBJ2-5; v_gene: TRBV5-1; CDR3nt: TGCGCCAGCAGCTTCCCTTCTAGCGGGGGGGCCCGTGGAGAGACCCAGTACTTC; CDR3aa: CASSFPSSGGARGETQYF
abundance: few; d_gene: TRBD1; len: 12; j_gene: TRBJ2-5; v_gene: TRBV5-1; CDR3nt: TGCGCCAGCAGCACAGGGGGCGAGACCCAGTACTTC; CDR3aa: CASSTGGETQYF
abundance: few; d_gene: TRBD1; len: 16; j_gene: TRBJ1-2; v_gene: TRBV11-2; CDR3nt: TGTGCCAGCAGCTTAGATGGCGGGACAGGGACCTATGGCTACACCTTC; CDR3aa: CASSLDGGTGTYGYTF
abundance: NA; d_gene: NA; len: 13; j_gene: TRBJ2-3; v_gene: TRBV5-1; CDR3nt: TGCGCCAGCAGCTTGGCAAGGAGAGATACGCAGTATTTT; CDR3aa: CASSLARRDTQYF
abundance: once; d_gene: NA; len: 13; j_gene: TRBJ1-1; v_gene: TRBV7-2; CDR3nt: TGTGCCAGCAGCTTAGTGGGGGCCCCTGAAGCTTTCTTT; CDR3aa: CASSLVGAPEAFF
abundance: NA; d_gene: TRBD1; len: 15; j_gene: TRBJ1-5; v_gene: TRBV28; CDR3nt: TGTGCCAGCAGCTCTTCGGGACAGGGAAGGGGGCCCCAGCATTTT; CDR3aa: CASSSSGQGRGPQHF
abundance: NA; d_gene: TRBD1; len: 13; j_gene: TRBJ1-4; v_gene: TRBV5-4; CDR3nt: TGTGCCACCCGGGACAGTCCTAATGAAAAACTGTTTTTT; CDR3aa: CATRDSPNEKLFF
abundance: NA; d_gene: NA; len: 13; j_gene: TRBJ2-7; v_gene: TRBV27; CDR3nt: TGTGCCAGCAGTTTATTAGATTCATCTAAGCAGTACTTC; CDR3aa: CASSLLDSSKQYF
abundance: NA; d_gene: TRBD2; len: 20; j_gene: TRBJ2-1; v_gene: TRBV28; CDR3nt: TGTGCCAGCAGTTCCCGGACGGGGGTGGTAGCGGGAGGCTCCTACAATGAGCAGTTCTTC; CDR3aa: CASSSRTGVVAGGSYNEQFF
abundance: NA; d_gene: TRBD1; len: 16; j_gene: TRBJ2-7; v_gene: TRBV5-1; CDR3nt: TGCGCCAGCAGCCCCGTAGGGGACAGGGGGTGGATGGAGCAGTACTTC; CDR3aa: CASSPVGDRGWMEQYF
abundance: NA; d_gene: NA; len: 16; j_gene: TRBJ2-7; v_gene: TRBV7-2; CDR3nt: TGTGCCAGCAGCTTAAACCCGGACACGAGCTCCTACGAGCAGTACTTC; CDR3aa: CASSLNPDTSSYEQYF
abundance: NA; d_gene: NA; len: 12; j_gene: TRBJ2-1; v_gene: TRBV5-1; CDR3nt: TGCGCCAGCAGCTCAAGGGGTGATGAGCAGTTCTTC; CDR3aa: CASSSRGDEQFF
abundance: NA; d_gene: NA; len: 12; j_gene: TRBJ1-5; v_gene: TRBV5-6; CDR3nt: TGTGCCAGCAGCACTCGGGGCGGGAGCCCGGATTTT; CDR3aa: CASSTRGGSPDF
abundance: NA; d_gene: TRBD2; len: 14; j_gene: TRBJ2-3; v_gene: TRBV29-1; CDR3nt: TGCAGCGTGGTGGGACTAGCGGGGGTGAGCGTGCAGTATTTT; CDR3aa: CSVVGLAGVSVQYF
abundance: NA; d_gene: NA; len: 13; j_gene: TRBJ1-2; v_gene: TRBV6-5; CDR3nt: TGTGCCAGCACGCACACAGGGAAACAAGGCTACACCTTC; CDR3aa: CASTHTGKQGYTF
abundance: NA; d_gene: TRBD1; len: 16; j_gene: TRBJ1-3; v_gene: TRBV28; CDR3nt: TGTGCCAGCAAAGGACAGGGGGTTTCATCTGGAAACACCATATATTTT; CDR3aa: CASKGQGVSSGNTIYF
abundance: NA; d_gene: NA; len: 15; j_gene: TRBJ1-5; v_gene: TRBV6-5; CDR3nt: TGTGCCAGCAGTTACAGGAGGGACGCGAATCAGCCCCAGCATTTT; CDR3aa: CASSYRRDANQPQHF
abundance: NA; d_gene: NA; len: 14; j_gene: TRBJ2-7; v_gene: TRBV5-1; CDR3nt: TGCGCCAGCAGCTTAGGCGGTTACTCCTACGAGCAGTACTTC; CDR3aa: CASSLGGYSYEQYF
abundance: few; d_gene: TRBD2; len: 15; j_gene: TRBJ2-7; v_gene: TRBV4-3; CDR3nt: TGCGCCAGCAGCCCGTTAGCGGGGAGCTCCTACGAGCAGTACTTC; CDR3aa: CASSPLAGSSYEQYF
abundance: NA; d_gene: TRBD2; len: 13; j_gene: TRBJ2-7; v_gene: TRBV27; CDR3nt: TGTGCCAGCAGTTTATTTGCGGGGGGCCAGCAGTACTTC; CDR3aa: CASSLFAGGQQYF
abundance: NA; d_gene: TRBD1; len: 14; j_gene: TRBJ1-2; v_gene: TRBV30; CDR3nt: TGTGCCTGGAGTCCTGGGACAGGTGGAGGTGGCTACACCTTC; CDR3aa: CAWSPGTGGGGYTF
abundance: few; d_gene: NA; len: 14; j_gene: TRBJ2-7; v_gene: TRBV30; CDR3nt: TGTGCCTGGAGTGTAGGAGGTTCTACCTACGAGCAGTACTTC; CDR3aa: CAWSVGGSTYEQYF
abundance: NA; d_gene: TRBD1; len: 15; j_gene: TRBJ2-7; v_gene: TRBV15; CDR3nt: TGTGCCACCAGCAGGTATCAGGGGGTGGTTTACGAGCAGTACTTC; CDR3aa: CATSRYQGVVYEQYF
abundance: NA; d_gene: TRBD1; len: 15; j_gene: TRBJ1-1; v_gene: TRBV5-1; CDR3nt: TGCGCCAGCAACGCAGCAACAGGGGTGGTAGGTGAAGCTTTCTTT; CDR3aa: CASNAATGVVGEAFF
abundance: NA; d_gene: TRBD1; len: 15; j_gene: TRBJ1-2; v_gene: TRBV28; CDR3nt: TGTGCCAGCAGTCTGGACAGGGCCCGGAGAGGGGGCTACACCTTC; CDR3aa: CASSLDRARRGGYTF
abundance: NA; d_gene: TRBD2; len: 16; j_gene: TRBJ2-2; v_gene: TRBV14; CDR3nt: TGTGCCAGCAGCTGGCGACTAGCGGGAGTATCCGGGGAGCTGTTTTTT; CDR3aa: CASSWRLAGVSGELFF
abundance: few; d_gene: NA; len: 15; j_gene: TRBJ1-4; v_gene: TRBV9; CDR3nt: TGTGCCAGCAGCGTGAGGGGAGCGGGTATTGAAAAACTGTTTTTT; CDR3aa: CASSVRGAGIEKLFF
abundance: NA; d_gene: TRBD2; len: 17; j_gene: TRBJ2-1; v_gene: TRBV4-3; CDR3nt: TGCGCCAGCAGCCAAGATTTGGGACTAGCGGGAATCAATGAGCAGTTCTTC; CDR3aa: CASSQDLGLAGINEQFF
abundance: NA; d_gene: NA; len: 14; j_gene: TRBJ1-2; v_gene: TRBV5-1; CDR3nt: TGCGCCAGCAGCTTGTCCGGAGATAACTATGGCTACACCTTC; CDR3aa: CASSLSGDNYGYTF
abundance: NA; d_gene: NA; len: 18; j_gene: TRBJ2-6; v_gene: TRBV21-1; CDR3nt: TGTGCCAGCAGCCTCCGGGACAGGGGGCCCTCTGGGGCCAACGTCCTGACTTTC; CDR3aa: CASSLRDRGPSGANVLTF
abundance: NA; d_gene: NA; len: 15; j_gene: TRBJ1-3; v_gene: TRBV7-9; CDR3nt: TGTGCCAGCAGCCGGGGGGCAGACTTAGTCAACACCATATATTTT; CDR3aa: CASSRGADLVNTIYF
abundance: NA; d_gene: TRBD1; len: 14; j_gene: TRBJ2-3; v_gene: TRBV2; CDR3nt: TGTGCCAGCAGTGGCAGGGGGTTCACAGATACGCAGTATTTT; CDR3aa: CASSGRGFTDTQYF
abundance: NA; d_gene: NA; len: 14; j_gene: TRBJ1-2; v_gene: TRBV12-5; CDR3nt: TGTGCTAGTGGTCCCCCTACAGGGAACTATGGCTACACCTTC; CDR3aa: CASGPPTGNYGYTF
abundance: NA; d_gene: NA; len: 15; j_gene: TRBJ2-2; v_gene: TRBV5-1; CDR3nt: TGCGCCAGCAGCTTATCCCAGACGAACACCGGGGAGCTGTTTTTT; CDR3aa: CASSLSQTNTGELFF
abundance: NA; d_gene: NA; len: 19; j_gene: TRBJ2-6; v_gene: TRBV5-1; CDR3nt: TGCGCCAGCAGCTTGGTGGGTGGGCAGGGAGGCTCTGGGGCCAACGTCCTGACTTTC; CDR3aa: CASSLVGGQGGSGANVLTF
abundance: NA; d_gene: TRBD1; len: 16; j_gene: TRBJ2-7; v_gene: TRBV7-9; CDR3nt: TGTGCCAGCAGCTTAGCCTCGCAGGGGGCGACCTACGAGCAGTACTTC; CDR3aa: CASSLASQGATYEQYF
abundance: NA; d_gene: NA; len: 12; j_gene: TRBJ1-2; v_gene: TRBV28; CDR3nt: TGTGCCAGCAGCACAGGCGCCTATGGCTACCCCTTC; CDR3aa: CASSTGAYGYPF
abundance: NA; d_gene: TRBD2; len: 17; j_gene: TRBJ2-1; v_gene: TRBV19; CDR3nt: TGTGCCAGTAGCATGACTAGCGGGAGGGGGTCCGACAATGAGCAGTTCTTC; CDR3aa: CASSMTSGRGSDNEQFF
abundance: NA; d_gene: TRBD1; len: 16; j_gene: TRBJ1-2; v_gene: TRBV12-5; CDR3nt: TGTGCTAGTGGTTTGGGATCAGGGGGGCCGAACTATGGCTACACCTTC; CDR3aa: CASGLGSGGPNYGYTF
abundance: NA; d_gene: NA; len: 11; j_gene: TRBJ1-2; v_gene: TRBV28; CDR3nt: TGTGCCAGCTCCCGGGACAATGGCTACACCTTC; CDR3aa: CASSRDNGYTF
abundance: NA; d_gene: TRBD2; len: 17; j_gene: TRBJ2-1; v_gene: TRBV7-9; CDR3nt: TGTGCCAGCAGCTTCATCGGCCTAGCGGGGACCTACAATGAGCAGTTCTTC; CDR3aa: CASSFIGLAGTYNEQFF
abundance: NA; d_gene: NA; len: 15; j_gene: TRBJ1-1; v_gene: TRBV11-2; CDR3nt: TGTGCCAGCAGCAGGCCCCCCACAGCGAACACTGAAGCTTTCTTT; CDR3aa: CASSRPPTANTEAFF
abundance: few; d_gene: NA; len: 15; j_gene: TRBJ2-7; v_gene: TRBV27; CDR3nt: TGTGCCAGCAGTTGGGCGGGACTTTCGGCCTACGAGCAGTACTTC; CDR3aa: CASSWAGLSAYEQYF
abundance: NA; d_gene: TRBD1; len: 13; j_gene: TRBJ2-1; v_gene: TRBV27; CDR3nt: TGTGCCAGCAGTTGGACAGGGGGAAATGAGCAGTTCTTC; CDR3aa: CASSWTGGNEQFF
abundance: NA; d_gene: TRBD1; len: 13; j_gene: TRBJ2-7; v_gene: TRBV29-1; CDR3nt: TGCAGCGTACAGGGGGCGTGGGTCAGCGAGCAGTACTTC; CDR3aa: CSVQGAWVSEQYF
abundance: NA; d_gene: NA; len: 14; j_gene: TRBJ1-3; v_gene: TRBV5-6; CDR3nt: TGTGCCAGCAGCTTCAGGGTGACGGGAAACACCATATATTTT; CDR3aa: CASSFRVTGNTIYF